Listed below are T cell receptor beta chains from one sample, sequenced in a study of OX40 agonist ivuxolimab in advanced cancers. The method was immunoSEQ multiplex PCR; TCRdb's version includes in-frame clones alone and lacks a portion of them. The sample has more than 70,000 clones, 89% seen once; the top ten hold roughly 11%. Specimen: CD4+ or CD8+ T cells sorted from blood, collected in a trial of the OX40 agonist ivuxolimab. All receptors derive from an adult with an advanced solid tumor such as melanoma, head and neck, liver or kidney cancer. Both conserved end residues are part of each CDR3. The order of the fields is J gene, V gene, CDR3 protein.

TRBJ2-1	TRBV6-1	CASNWGPYNEQFF
TRBJ2-7	TRBV4-2	CASSPGFRGISQEQYF
TRBJ2-7	TRBV18	CASSPPGGISYEQYF
TRBJ1-1	TRBV28	CASSFLKLNTEAFF
TRBJ1-6	TRBV28	CASSFRDRPYSPLHF
TRBJ2-1	TRBV28	CASTGGGRSYNEQFF
TRBJ1-2	TRBV28	CASSFIAGGFYGYTF
TRBJ2-3	TRBV28	CASSLSRPADTQYF
TRBJ2-7	TRBV10-3	CAISESSQGRAYF
TRBJ1-2	TRBV5-6	CASSLAQGYGYTF
TRBJ1-1	TRBV7-9	CASSFDRGSTEAFF
TRBJ1-1	TRBV10-3	CAISESRQLSFLGAFF
TRBJ2-3	TRBV11-2	CASSLRSPSTDTQYF
TRBJ2-5	TRBV19	CASSPWTQRETQYF
TRBJ2-7	TRBV11-1	CASSPPTGSYEQYF
TRBJ2-7	TRBV4-1	CASSQGPGRRNYEQYF
TRBJ2-7	TRBV6-1	CASSPTLYEQYF
TRBJ1-6	TRBV11-2	CASSFRGNNSPLHF
TRBJ1-1	TRBV6-6	CASTLGTGGTEAFF
TRBJ1-1	TRBV5-1	CASSLAVGVNTEAFF
TRBJ2-2	TRBV15	CATSREGREELFF
TRBJ1-5	TRBV15	CATTIRAGSNQPQHF
TRBJ2-2	TRBV28	CASSPSGRAGGGELFF
TRBJ1-1	TRBV5-5	CASSNVPNTEAFF
TRBJ2-5	TRBV20-1	CSARDETQYF
TRBJ1-2	TRBV7-8	CASGARTNYGYTF
TRBJ1-6	TRBV19	CASSLGQTIGSPLHF
TRBJ2-6	TRBV7-8	CASSLTGGASGANVLTF
TRBJ2-1	TRBV28	CASSLGFSSYNEQFF
TRBJ2-7	TRBV6-1	CASSEAQYEQYF
TRBJ1-1	TRBV28	CASSLADTLNTEAFF
TRBJ1-1	TRBV2	CASSEWAGAPGQAFF
TRBJ2-7	TRBV11-2	CASSPPGVQQYF